This T cell receptor (beta chain) emerged from a study of shared clonotypes between healthy human individuals. Whole-study findings and limits: Researchers found naive subsets generally carried larger estimated richness than memory subsets. Sampling covered nothing but blood. Tissue TCR repertoires likely differ from those found in blood.

Of note for this clone: Its specificity is unknown.

The germline V gene encodes CDR1 SQVTM and CDR2 ANQGSEA. The V and J ends lost 6 bases and 5 bases respectively, with 16 bases between them. This CDR3 region has 13 residues. Method: immunoSEQ multiplex PCR; TCRdb's copy keeps in-frame clones and lacks some. Of 2,500,000 or so clones in the sample, 80% to 95% were seen once. The sequence came from a man between 18 and 29 years old in good health. Some clones in this sample may be carry-over from other donors' samples. The chain carries TRBV29-1 and TRBJ1-1; D is unclear. The sequencing input was naive CD4+ T cells from PBMCs. The sample's subset: CD45RA+ positively selected. The CDR3 spells CSVSLPPRTEAFF. CDR3 sequence (DNA): TGCAGCGTGTCCCTGCCGCCGAGGACTGAAGCTTTCTTT.